The 15 T cell receptor beta chains given below trace back to one sample, sequenced in a study of blood T cell repertoires in COVID-19. Sequencing was performed with immunoSEQ multiplex PCR; in TCRdb, only in-frame clones are kept and a portion is missing. The table shows 140,000 to 150,000 clones, with about 90% occurring only once. The sample comprised PBMCs or T cells enriched from blood (not recorded which). The origin of the receptors is a woman aged 40 to 50 who had been exposed to COVID-19.

A single count supports this clone. This rearrangement joins TRBV5-5 to TRBJ1-2, with D perhaps matching TRBD1 (5 bases). Germline V lookup: CDR1 SGHKS, CDR2 YYEKEE (reference sequence). The V end was cut by 1 base, the J end by 8 bases, with 18 bases between. The CDR3 is 15 amino acids. The CDR3: CASSLFPGKLGGYTF. DNA for the CDR3: TGTGCCAGCAGCTTGTTTCCAGGGAAGCTGGGCGGCTACACCTTC.

This rearrangement joins TRBV7-9 to TRBJ1-1, with TRBD1 matching 7 bases. The CDR3 consists of 15 residues. The germline CDR1 and CDR2 sequences are SEHNR and FQNEAQ (reference sequence). V lost 5 bases, J lost 3 bases, and 9 bases stayed unmatched. Here the CDR3 DNA reads TGTGCCAGCAGCCCCCGACAGGGTTTGGACACTGAAGCTTTCTTT. The encoded protein is CASSPRQGLDTEAFF.

The chain is built from TRBV2 and TRBJ1-5; the match to TRBD1 covers 9 bases. Trimming took 7 bases from V and 4 from J; bases not matched to a gene: 8. The CDR3 has 15 residues. In germline, CDR1 is SNHLY, CDR2 FYNNEI. Written as DNA, the CDR3 is TGTGCCAGCAAGTCGACAGGGGGGGAGAATCAGCCCCAGCATTTT. Translated: CASKSTGGENQPQHF.

The chain combines TRBV10-1 with TRBJ2-5, with TRBD1 as a possible D gene (6 bases). The germline V and J ends were trimmed by 3 bases and 5 bases, with 10 bases remaining between them. The CDR3 has 13 amino acids. CDR1 and CDR2 from the germline V gene are WNHNN and SYGVQD (reference sequence). For the CDR3, the DNA is TGCGCCAGCAGTGAAGGGACATCGGAGACCCAGTACTTC. This encodes CASSEGTSETQYF.

The chain combines TRBV20-1 with TRBJ1-1; D is unclear. The CDR3 runs 10 residues. V lost 2 bases to trimming and J lost 9 bases, with 7 bases between them. Germline CDR1 reads DFQATT; CDR2 reads SNEGSKA (reference sequence). Here the CDR3 reads CSARLEQAFF. CDR3 nucleotide sequence: TGCAGTGCTAGACTCGAGCAAGCTTTCTTT.

This clone was seen only once. The chain joins TRBV12-5 to TRBJ2-7; 7 nucleotides line up with TRBD1. V gave up 8 bases and J gave up 1 base; unmatched junction bases: 2. The CDR3 length is 12 residues. Germline V gene lookup returns CDR1 LGHNT and CDR2 FRNRAP. The CDR3: CASWGQSYEQYF. The CDR3 nucleotides read TGTGCTAGTTGGGGACAGTCCTACGAGCAGTACTTC.

The rearrangement joins TRBV5-1 to TRBJ1-5, with a weak D call TRBD1 (6 bases). V was shortened by 6 bases and J by 1 base, with 14 bases between the two germline ends. The CDR3 has 15 amino acids. The germline V gene has CDR1 SGHRS and CDR2 YFSETQ. CDR3 in DNA: TGCGCCAGCACCAGGGGAAAAGACAGCAATCAGCCCCAGCATTTT. This sequence encodes CASTRGKDSNQPQHF.

CDR3 loop: CASSRQGLDEQYF. The CDR3 DNA is TGTGCCAGCAGTAGACAGGGGCTAGATGAGCAGTACTTC. This chain uses TRBV6-5 with TRBJ2-7; 8 bases line up with TRBD1. CDR1 MNHEY and CDR2 SVGAGI come from the germline V gene. This CDR3 comprises 13 residues. V trimming: 5 bases; J trimming: 7 bases; junction bases outside the gene matches: 7.

V usage is TRBV5-1 and J usage is TRBJ1-6, with 8 nucleotides matching TRBD1. J gave up 5 bases and V 4 bases, and 11 bases lay outside the gene matches. The CDR3 has 17 residues. Germline V gene data show CDR1 as SGHRS and CDR2 as YFSETQ. The CDR3: CASSIRTGSVDNSPLHF. Written as DNA, the CDR3 is TGCGCCAGCAGCATACGGACAGGGAGTGTGGATAATTCACCCCTCCACTTT.

Comments on this clone: The junction and the germline gene differ at one end; a read error may be behind it. The same CDR3 is also encoded by other DNA sequences in this sample. The J gene is TRBJ1-1, the V gene TRBV5-1; 8 bases line up with TRBD1. CDR1 SGHRS and CDR2 YFSETQ come from the germline V gene. CDR3 length: 14 residues. CDR3 nucleotide sequence: TGTGCCAGCAGCTTGGCTGGACAGGGATCTGAAGCTTTCTTT. Amino acids: CASSLAGQGSEAFF.

The chain carries TRBV4-3 and TRBJ2-7, with 7 positions matching TRBD1. CDR1 and CDR2 (germline): LGHNA, YSLEER. The trim removed 3 bases at V and 2 bases at J, leaving 7 bases unmatched. The CDR3 is 15 amino acids. CDR3 nucleotide sequence: TGCGCCAGCAGCCAGTACAGGGGTAGTCCCTACGAGCAGTACTTC. Amino acids: CASSQYRGSPYEQYF.

This chain joins TRBV2 and TRBJ1-5; tentative D call: TRBD1 (5 bases). Germline values: CDR1 SNHLY, CDR2 FYNNEI. The CDR3 has 15 amino acids. V was trimmed by 1 base and J by 2 bases, leaving 9 bases between them. The CDR3 sequence: CASSEGGRGNQPQHF. CDR3 coding DNA: TGTGCCAGCAGTGAAGGGGGCAGGGGCAATCAGCCCCAGCATTTT.

V gene TRBV27 combines with J gene TRBJ2-7; 7 bases align to TRBD1. J lost 4 bases, V lost 6 bases, and 15 bases had no gene match. CDR1 and CDR2 from the germline V gene are MNHEY and SMNVEV (reference sequence). This CDR3 comprises 16 residues. Written as DNA, the CDR3 is TGTGCCAGCAGAAAGAAGGGACAGCCGGTTGGTTACGAGCAGTACTTC. It encodes CASRKKGQPVGYEQYF.

This clone was counted between two and nine times. V and J are TRBV11-2 and TRBJ2-1, with 12 bases fitting TRBD2. V was clipped by 5 bases and J by 7 bases; unmatched bases: 9. Germline V gene sequence: CDR1 SGHAT, CDR2 FQNNGV. This CDR3 comprises 16 residues. CDR3 nucleotide sequence: TGTGCCAGCAGCCGAACGGCTAGCGGGGGGGCTAATGAGCAGTTCTTC. Translated: CASSRTASGGANEQFF.

The chain employs TRBV7-8 and TRBJ1-1; TRBD1 aligns across 10 bases. Germline V gene sequence: CDR1 SGHVS, CDR2 FQNEAQ. The V gene end was trimmed by 4 bases and the J gene end by 10 bases; junction bases not matched to a gene: 6. The CDR3 runs to 13 residues. This chain's CDR3 is CASSWGTGVRAFF. In DNA, the CDR3 is TGTGCCAGCAGCTGGGGGACAGGGGTTAGAGCTTTCTTT. The variable domain in full, completed from reference TRBV7-8 and TRBJ1-1, reads GAGVSQSPRYKVAKRGQDVALRCDPISGHVSLFWYQQALGQGPEFLTYFQNEAQLDKSGLPSDRFFAERPEGSVSTLKIQRTQQEDSAVYLCASSWGTGVRAFFGQGTRLTVV.